This TCR beta chain was recorded in a study of control samples from healthy donors and cancer patients. The method was immunoSEQ multiplex PCR; TCRdb's version includes in-frame clones alone and lacks a portion of them. The sample includes roughly 150,000 clones, about 93% seen only once; the top ten take under 2.5%. This CDR3 region has 11 residues. Germline V gives CDR1 LNHDA, CDR2 SQIVND (reference sequence). Trimming left V 4 bases short and J 8 bases short, with 6 bases between. The chain joins TRBV19 to TRBJ2-1; D is unclear. This TCR derives from a man aged 50-59 years in good health. Sequencing was performed on blood. CDR3 coding DNA: TGTGCCAGTAGTAGGTTTGATGAGCAGTTCTTC. Translated, it gives CASSRFDEQFF.